Below, 31 T cell receptor beta chains from the same sample are listed, as sequenced in a study of cytomegalovirus exposure and HLA in healthy donors (TCRdb year 2017). Libraries were constructed by the immunoSEQ multiplex PCR assay. TCRdb took over this immuneACCESS table, retaining in-frame rearrangements with V and J assigned. Such tables are incomplete; in checked studies, under half of the missing clones stem from an unresolved V gene, and the remainder is unexplained. Recorded for this sample are some 170,000 clones; approximately 80% of them occurred a single time. Jointly, the top ten make up around 2% of the sample. Sequenced material: PBMCs. Source of these receptors: a man aged 25-45 years in good health and CMV-seropositive.

The rearrangement joins TRBV13 to TRBJ2-7; the match to TRBD2 covers 11 bases. Looked up from germline, CDR1 is PRHDT and CDR2 is FYEKMQ (reference sequence). Losses at the gene ends were 4 bases for V and 3 bases for J; bases not matched to a gene: 8. The CDR3 is made up of 16 amino acids. The CDR3 DNA reads as TGTGCCAGCAGCTCGGGTCTAGCGGGGGGTTTCTACGAGCAGTACTTC. Protein sequence: CASSSGLAGGFYEQYF.

The chain links TRBV27 to TRBJ2-4; D might be TRBD1 (6 bases). Germline V gives CDR1 MNHEY, CDR2 SMNVEV (reference sequence). This CDR3 is 16 amino acids long. Trimming removed 5 bases at V and 0 bases at J, with 14 bases between. The CDR3 loop is CASSIDRLLAKNIQYF. The CDR3 region has the DNA TGTGCCAGCAGTATCGACAGGTTACTAGCCAAAAACATTCAGTACTTC.

The chain is built from TRBV4-2 and TRBJ2-7; 9 bases fit TRBD1. V shed 0 bases, J shed 2 bases, and the junction held 20 bases outside the gene matches. CDR1 is LGHNA, CDR2 YNFKEQ, per germline. The CDR3 runs to 21 residues. CDR3 residues: CASSQDRPPTGGSNPPYEQYF. The CDR3 DNA is TGTGCCAGCAGCCAAGATAGGCCGCCGACAGGGGGATCAAACCCCCCCTACGAGCAGTACTTC.

This chain connects TRBV7-2 to TRBJ2-5; possible D gene TRBD1, 5 bases. There are 14 residues in the CDR3. Germline lookup yields CDR1 SGHTA and CDR2 FQGNSA. V lost 4 bases and J lost 1, with 10 bases in between. In nucleotides, the CDR3 is TGTGCCAGCAGCTACGGACATGCCCAAGAGACCCAGTACTTC. It codes for CASSYGHAQETQYF.

This rearrangement joins TRBV6-1 to TRBJ2-3; weak D call: TRBD1 (5 bases). The V gene lost 3 bases and the J gene lost 8 bases, with 24 bases spanning the gap. This CDR3 is built from 17 residues. Germline V lookup: CDR1 MNHNS, CDR2 SASEGT. The CDR3 nucleotides are TGTGCCAGCAGTGAGACGCCCAGGACAACGAAAGTGGGTACGCAGTATTTT. As protein: CASSETPRTTKVGTQYF.

The J gene is TRBJ2-5, the V gene TRBV7-9; D perhaps matches TRBD1 (6 bases). CDR1 is SEHNR and CDR2 is FQNEAQ in the germline V gene (reference sequence). V lost 5 bases and J lost 5, with 18 bases in between. The CDR3 has 15 amino acids. The DNA for the CDR3 is TGTGCCAGCAGCAGCAACAGGGTAAAGATCGAGACCCAGTACTTC. It yields the protein CASSSNRVKIETQYF.

This chain joins TRBV11-2 and TRBJ1-1; possibly TRBD1 for D (6 bases). Germline assignment: CDR1 SGHAT and CDR2 FQNNGV. This CDR3 is built from 14 residues. V was clipped by 5 bases and J by 5 bases, with 15 bases between them. The CDR3 nucleotides read TGTGCCAGCAGCCTTACAGGGAGAGGGACTGAAGCTTTCTTT. Its translation is CASSLTGRGTEAFF.

The rearrangement uses TRBV5-1 and TRBJ2-7, with D maybe TRBD1 (6 bases). The CDR3 runs to 15 residues. The germline V and J ends were trimmed by 4 bases and 0 bases, with 14 bases remaining between them. CDR1 and CDR2 from the germline V gene are SGHRS and YFSETQ. CDR3 sequence reads: CASSPTGQISYEQYF. CDR3 coding DNA: TGCGCCAGCAGCCCCACTGGACAGATCTCCTACGAGCAGTACTTC. The full variable domain, with the rest looked up from reference TRBV5-1 and TRBJ2-7, is KAGVTQTPRYLIKTRGQQVTLSCSPISGHRSVSWYQQTPGQGLQFLFEYFSETQRNKGNFPGRFSGRQFSNSRSEMNVSTLELGDSALYLCASSPTGQISYEQYFGPGTRLTVT.

This clone was counted only a few times. The rearrangement joins TRBV7-2 to TRBJ2-1; TRBD1 agrees at 8 bases. Germline V gives CDR1 SGHTA, CDR2 FQGNSA. V trimming: 6 bases; J trimming: 8 bases; junction bases outside the gene matches: 12. The CDR3 has 15 residues. CDR3: CASRKDRQGSDEQFF. The CDR3 DNA is TGTGCCAGCAGGAAAGACCGACAGGGGTCCGATGAGCAGTTCTTC.

The chain couples TRBV27 to TRBJ2-7, with TRBD1 matching over 8 bases. Germline CDR1 MNHEY, CDR2 SMNVEV (reference sequence). With 3 bases clipped from V and 3 bases from J, the junction kept 10 bases outside the gene matches. The CDR3 sequence is 16 residues long. The CDR3 DNA reads TGTGCCAGCAGTTTCCACGGGACAGGAGCAATCTACGAGCAGTACTTC. It codes for CASSFHGTGAIYEQYF.

This chain uses TRBV4-3 with TRBJ1-2, with D perhaps TRBD1 (6 bases). The germline V gene encodes CDR1 LGHNA and CDR2 YSLEER. Trimming took off 0 bases at V and 2 bases at J, with 10 bases between the two ends. The length of the CDR3 is 15 residues. This CDR3 reads CASSQEYRVNYGYTF. For the CDR3, the DNA is TGCGCCAGCAGCCAAGAGTACAGGGTAAACTATGGCTACACCTTC.

The rearrangement uses TRBV4-3 and TRBJ2-1, with TRBD1 matching 7 bases. This CDR3 contains 15 residues. From germline, CDR1 is LGHNA and CDR2 YSLEER. V was clipped by 4 bases and J by 4 bases; unmatched bases: 7. The CDR3 DNA sequence: TGCGCCAGCAGCCTCGGGACAGTGGATTACAATGAGCAGTTCTTC. Encoded protein: CASSLGTVDYNEQFF.

The rearrangement uses TRBV11-2 and TRBJ2-3; 10 bases fit TRBD2. V trimming: 4 bases; J trimming: 2 bases; junction bases outside the gene matches: 9. The CDR3 runs 17 residues. Germline loops: CDR1 SGHAT, CDR2 FQNNGV. As DNA, the CDR3 is TGTGCCAGCAGCTCGGGTCTAGCGGGGGATTACACAGATACGCAGTATTTT. It translates to CASSSGLAGDYTDTQYF.

CDR3 in DNA: TGTGCCAGCAGCTTACGAGGGACACCCCTTTATTCTTTCTTT. This sequence encodes CASSLRGTPLYSFF. The gene calls are TRBV7-2 and TRBJ1-1; tentative D call: TRBD1 (6 bases). Trimming left V 2 bases short and J 12 bases short, with 19 bases between. Germline loops: CDR1 SGHTA, CDR2 FQGNSA. The CDR3 is 14 residues long.

This clone was seen once. The genes are TRBV6-6 and TRBJ1-5; D call uncertain. V was cut by 5 bases and J by 6 bases, with 11 bases left in between. The CDR3 sequence is 13 residues long. CDR1 is MNHNY, CDR2 SVGAGI, per germline (reference sequence). In nucleotides, the CDR3 is TGTGCCAGCAGTCAGGCAGGTAGTCAGCCCCAGCATTTT. Protein: CASSQAGSQPQHF.

The rearrangement uses TRBV11-2 and TRBJ2-7; 8 bases map to TRBD2. V shed 5 bases and J 7 bases; nucleotides not matched to a gene: 16. Germline CDR1 is SGHAT and CDR2 is FQNNGV. The CDR3 is 16 amino acids. The CDR3 DNA sequence: TGTGCCAGCAGCCCCGGTCCGCGGGGGGCGAGGCGGGAGCAGTACTTC. This encodes CASSPGPRGARREQYF. The whole variable domain, remainder taken from reference TRBV11-2 and TRBJ2-7, is EAGVAQSPRYKIIEKRQSVAFWCNPISGHATLYWYQQILGQGPKLLIQFQNNGVVDDSQLPKDRFSAERLKGVDSTLKIQPAKLEDSAVYLCASSPGPRGARREQYFGPGTRLTVT.

Note on this clone: This sample also contains other DNA sequences that code for the same CDR3. This chain uses TRBV6-5 with TRBJ2-2; 7 positions match TRBD2. CDR1 MNHEY and CDR2 SVGAGI come from the germline V gene. The ends lost 2 bases at V and 2 bases at J; junction bases unmatched: 2. This CDR3 region has 15 residues. The CDR3 bases are TGTGCCAGCAGTTACGGGAGGGCAAACACCGGGGAGCTGTTTTTT. Translating gives CASSYGRANTGELFF.

The J gene is TRBJ2-7, the V gene TRBV7-3; TRBD2 is a possible D gene (7 bases). Trimming took 1 base from V and 0 from J, leaving 13 bases between them. Germline-derived CDR1 and CDR2 are SGHTA and FQGTGA. The CDR3 runs 16 residues. The CDR3 is CASSLRGGLSSYEQYF. In DNA, the CDR3 is TGTGCCAGCAGCTTAAGGGGGGGCCTTAGCTCCTACGAGCAGTACTTC.

The V gene is TRBV2, the J gene TRBJ1-5; no clear D. The germline V gene encodes CDR1 SNHLY and CDR2 FYNNEI. Deletions cut 6 bases from V and 6 bases from J, with 15 bases between. CDR3 length equals 14 residues. In DNA form, the CDR3 reads TGTGCCAGCAGGTCCTTCAACACAGTTCAGCCCCAGCATTTT. It is translated as CASRSFNTVQPQHF.

In its sample, this clone was seen once. V is TRBV4-3 and J is TRBJ1-2; 8 bases fit TRBD1. V was clipped by 0 bases and J by 8 bases; unmatched bases: 14. The CDR3 spans 17 residues. The V gene's germline CDR1 is LGHNA and CDR2 YSLEER. CDR3 DNA sequence: TGCGCCAGCAGCCAAGATTCCCTAGGACAGGGAGCTTCGGGCTACACCTTC. This encodes CASSQDSLGQGASGYTF.

V and J are TRBV4-3 and TRBJ1-2; 8 bases line up with TRBD1. Germline V gene data show CDR1 as LGHNA and CDR2 as YSLEER. This CDR3 is 16 amino acids long. V shed 1 base and J 7 bases; nucleotides not matched to a gene: 11. For the CDR3, the DNA is TGCGCCAGCAGCCAAGCACGGGACAGGTGGAAGGGTGGCTACACCTTC. As protein: CASSQARDRWKGGYTF.

This chain links TRBV9 with TRBJ2-7; unclear D gene. CDR1 and CDR2 from the germline V gene are SGDLS and YYNGEE. The CDR3 has 14 residues. The ends were cut back, 0 bases at V and 1 base at J, with 8 bases in the middle. CDR3 amino acids: CASSVEPGSYEQYF. CDR3 in DNA: TGTGCCAGCAGCGTAGAGCCCGGGTCCTACGAGCAGTACTTC.

This chain connects TRBV7-3 to TRBJ1-1, with 8 bases matching TRBD1. The CDR3 extends over 15 amino acids. The junction had 5 bases not matched to a gene; V was cut back by 5 bases and J by 0 bases. The germline gives CDR1 SGHTA, CDR2 FQGTGA. For the CDR3, the DNA is TGTGCCAGCAGCCCAGGGGGCGCGGTGAACACTGAAGCTTTCTTT. The encoded protein is CASSPGGAVNTEAFF.

The rearrangement links TRBV13 to TRBJ2-7, with D possibly TRBD2 on 6 matching bases. Trimming left V 0 bases short and J 0 bases short, with 12 bases between. Looked up from germline, CDR1 is PRHDT and CDR2 is FYEKMQ (reference sequence). The CDR3 contains 16 residues. The CDR3 DNA is TGTGCCAGCAGCTTAGGGGGCGGGGCAAGCTCCTACGAGCAGTACTTC. Its translation: CASSLGGGASSYEQYF.

The chain carries TRBV14 and TRBJ1-1; 7 bases agree with TRBD1. Germline CDR1 SGHDN, CDR2 FVKESK. This CDR3 comprises 14 residues. V shed 3 bases and J 4 bases; nucleotides not matched to a gene: 5. CDR3 nucleotides: TGTGCCAGCAGCCACAACAGGGGAGGCACTGAAGCTTTCTTT. Amino acids: CASSHNRGGTEAFF.

This rearrangement joins TRBV4-1 to TRBJ1-1; perhaps TRBD1 as D (5 bases). Looked up from germline, CDR1 is MGHRA and CDR2 is YSYEKL. The CDR3 has 15 amino acids. Between the trimmed V and J ends, which lost 1 base and 1 base, there was a span of 10 bases. The CDR3 DNA reads as TGCGCCAGCAGCCAAGGGGGGGGAGGGAACACTGAAGCTTTCTTT. Translating it yields CASSQGGGGNTEAFF.

The rearrangement joins TRBV15 to TRBJ1-4; 7 bases are shared with TRBD1. The CDR3 loop spans 15 amino acids. Germline CDR1 is LNHNV and CDR2 is YYDKDF (reference sequence). Germline trimming cut 1 base from V and 4 bases from J; bases unmatched to any gene: 3. Written as DNA, the CDR3 is TGTGCCACCAGCAGAGGGGACAGTGATAATGAAAAACTGTTTTTT. Protein product: CATSRGDSDNEKLFF.

This clone was recorded once. The CDR3 nucleotides are TGTGCCAGCAGTGTAGTCGAGAGATACGAGCAGTACTTC. Protein: CASSVVERYEQYF. The V and J genes are TRBV2 and TRBJ2-7; D not resolved. Per the germline V gene, CDR1 is SNHLY and CDR2 is FYNNEI. The CDR3 loop spans 13 amino acids. V lost 4 bases to trimming and J lost 4 bases, with 11 bases between them.

The V gene is TRBV11-2, the J gene TRBJ2-7; 9 bases line up with TRBD2. CDR1 is SGHAT and CDR2 is FQNNGV in the germline V gene. Unmatched junction bases numbered 5, after V lost 4 bases and J lost 7 bases. The CDR3 spans 13 residues. CDR3 sequence (DNA): TGTGCCAGCAGCTCAGGACTAGCGTATGAGCAGTACTTC. Translating it yields CASSSGLAYEQYF. Drawing the rest from reference TRBV11-2 and TRBJ2-7, the complete variable domain is EAGVAQSPRYKIIEKRQSVAFWCNPISGHATLYWYQQILGQGPKLLIQFQNNGVVDDSQLPKDRFSAERLKGVDSTLKIQPAKLEDSAVYLCASSSGLAYEQYFGPGTRLTVT.

The chain uses TRBV6-1 and TRBJ2-7; unclear D gene. Germline CDR1 is MNHNS and CDR2 is SASEGT. V was trimmed by 8 bases and J by 3 bases, leaving 14 bases between them. This CDR3 spans 13 amino acids. DNA of the CDR3: TGTGCCAGCCTTTTGGCCGAAATCTACGAGCAGTACTTC. Amino acids: CASLLAEIYEQYF.

J is TRBJ2-5 and V is TRBV2; 7 positions agree with TRBD1. V shed 6 bases, J shed 2 bases, and the junction held 3 bases outside the gene matches. The germline V gene encodes CDR1 SNHLY and CDR2 FYNNEI. The CDR3 contains 13 residues. The CDR3 is CASSGTAQETQYF. In DNA form, the CDR3 reads TGTGCCAGCAGCGGGACAGCGCAAGAGACCCAGTACTTC.